A single sample gave rise to the 8 T cell receptor beta chains below, sequenced in a study of blood T cells in healthy people across ages. Sample-barcoded 5' priming and a J-beta primer mix drove a second PCR of 7 to 11 cycles. TCRdb re-called the 5' RACE reads through MiXCR, storing one row per CDR3 protein. The sample has some 800,000 distinct CDR3 sequences, around a quarter seen once. The same data also contributed to another study, on T cells of mothers and their children.

Sequencing was carried out using blood. The receptors shown here come from a boy between 10 and 17 years old in good health.

This clonotype turned up a few times. The V call is TRBV7-9, the J call TRBJ1-2; 7 bases are shared with TRBD1. The CDR3 has 15 amino acids. Germline lookup yields CDR1 SEHNR and CDR2 FQNEAQ (reference sequence). Germline trimming cut 0 bases from V and 0 bases from J; bases unmatched to any gene: 1. The CDR3 DNA reads TGTGCCAGCAGCTTAGCTGGGACAGCTAACTATGGCTACACCTTC. It specifies CASSLAGTANYGYTF.

Here the CDR3 reads CASSRSGGETQYF. The DNA for the CDR3 is TGTGCCAGCAGCCGCTCCGGGGGAGAGACCCAGTACTTC. This chain uses TRBV27 with TRBJ2-1, with D perhaps matching TRBD2 (6 bases). The J call is uncertain, as TRBJ2-5 better fits the DNA end. The V gene's germline CDR1 is MNHEY and CDR2 SMNVEV (reference sequence). The CDR3 spans 13 residues.

In its sample, this clonotype was seen a few times. The rearrangement links TRBV12-3 or TRBV12-4 to TRBJ2-7; D is unclear. V was pared by 6 bases and J by 4 bases, with 19 bases between. This CDR3 is 15 amino acids long. CDR3 region: CASSLHTGSYYEQYF. CDR3 nucleotide sequence: TGTGCCAGCAGCCTCCACACCGGGTCCTATTACGAGCAGTACTTC.

The CDR3 protein is CASRKTGAEDTQYF. CDR3 nucleotides: TGTGCCAGCAGAAAAACAGGGGCCGAGGATACGCAGTATTTT. The genes are TRBV28 and TRBJ2-3; 7 nucleotides agree with TRBD1. The ends lost 6 bases at V and 6 bases at J; junction bases unmatched: 9. Germline V gene data show CDR1 as MDHEN and CDR2 as SYDVKM. The CDR3 is made up of 14 amino acids.

The rearrangement joins TRBV12-3 or TRBV12-4 to TRBJ2-1, with 9 bases lining up with TRBD2. CDR3 length: 17 residues. V lost 2 bases, J lost 9 bases, and 14 bases stayed unmatched. The CDR3 spells CASSLNGVVAGDSEQFF. CDR3 in DNA: TGTGCCAGCAGTTTAAATGGGGTAGTAGCGGGAGATAGTGAGCAGTTCTTC.

In its sample, this clonotype was seen a few times. The chain links TRBV25-1 to TRBJ2-7; TRBD2 matches at 12 bases. In germline, CDR1 is MGHDK, CDR2 SYGVNS. The V and J ends lost 6 bases and 7 bases, in that order; junction bases with no gene match: 4. The CDR3 runs 13 residues. The CDR3 sequence: CASRTSGSSEQYF. The CDR3 nucleotides are TGTGCCAGCAGGACTAGCGGGAGTAGTGAGCAGTACTTC.

The gene calls are TRBV7-9 and TRBJ2-3; no clear D gene. Germline-derived CDR1 and CDR2 are SEHNR and FQNEAQ (reference sequence). This CDR3 comprises 13 residues. V shed 5 bases and J shed 3 bases, with 9 bases lying between them. The CDR3 is CASSDIRTDTQYF. The CDR3 DNA follows: TGTGCCAGCAGCGACATCCGTACAGATACGCAGTATTTT.

This clonotype was picked up a small number of times. The V and J genes are TRBV7-3 and TRBJ2-5, with 7 bases that match TRBD1. Looked up from germline, CDR1 is SGHTA and CDR2 is FQGTGA. The CDR3 covers 17 residues. With 5 bases clipped from V and 0 bases from J, the junction kept 12 bases outside the gene matches. CDR3 in amino acids: CASSPGRWDSYQETQYF. CDR3 DNA: TGTGCCAGCAGCCCCGGGCGCTGGGACAGCTACCAAGAGACCCAGTACTTC.